Given below is one T cell receptor beta chain in context. The clone's antigen remains unknown. No much larger clone is present one base from it, and per-base qualities are unavailable. Genomic DNA was extracted from sorted cells with the Quick-DNA Microprep Kit. Amplification of TCRbeta DNA was done with the immunoSEQ hsTCRbeta kit, following the protocol from the manufacturer. TCRbeta libraries were sequenced on an Illumina MiSeq instrument. For the original study's pipeline: Once out-of-frame sequences had been removed, 2,204,828 distinct TCRbeta sequences were left, which works out to an average of approximately 63,000 per individual. Two values were used to score each individual: the count of 164 previously reported CMV-associated TCRbeta sequences and the total count of productive distinct TCRbeta sequences. A beta-binomial model was reimplemented in Python, and random forests from scikit-learn, run with default parameters, were trained on data from the US cohort. On the Belgian cohort, classifier performance was reported as the median AUC, along with percentile confidence intervals, across 10,000 bootstrap iterations. The clones in this table, taken by TCRdb from immuneACCESS, are in-frame only. Not every clone is retained; where verified, under half of the shortfall comes from an unresolved V gene, and the cause of the rest is unknown. The V and J calls and clone size come from that table; D and trimming were worked out from the DNA. This sample holds 40,000 to 50,000 clones; approximately 74% were observed only once. The ten largest clones represent approximately 1.2% of the sample.

Trimming takes 7 bases from V and 5 bases from J, and the germline ends sit 13 bases apart. The germline V gene sets CDR1 to SGHRS and CDR2 to YFSETQ. The CDR3 goes from the cysteine to the phenylalanine over 13 residues. Left in the record is the CDR3 DNA by itself, 39 bases read in frame from the first base. These data originate in a study of memory CD4+ T cells and cytomegalovirus serostatus (dated by TCRdb to about 2019). For context, the study as a whole: The roughly 35 healthy Belgian adults in the cohort included 9 who were CMV seropositive and 24 who were CMV seronegative. The study sequenced CD4+ memory TCRbeta repertoires of a Belgian cohort with known cytomegalovirus serostatus to replicate a published TCR-based CMV serostatus classifier.

Results the study describes overall, beyond this receptor: Results were interpreted as suggesting that the CMV-associated TCR signature is largely present in the CD4+ memory repertoire. For predicting CMV serostatus, the median bootstrapped AUC was 0.95 using the original framework and 0.91 using a US-trained random forest. Among the 150 to 200 previously reported CMV-associated TCRbeta sequences, some 67 showed up in the CD4+ memory repertoires, with each one found in between one and five individuals. A median bootstrapped AUC of around 0.95 with a 95% CI of 0.76-1.00 was achieved on the Belgian cohort by the original-framework classifier. Unlike the original study, which covered naive and memory CD4+ and CD8+ populations, the Belgian study sequenced only CD4+CD45RO+ memory cells.

A FACSAria II was used to sort memory CD4+ T cells, defined as single viable CD3+CD4+CD8-CD45RO+ cells. CMV serostatus was determined with a Roche Elecsys assay detecting serum IgG against CMV pp150, pp28, p38 and p52. After thawing, total CD4+ T cells were enriched by positive selection with CD4 magnetic microbeads. The samples came from a separate study whose specific focus was interrogating the CD4+ T cell memory repertoire. Peripheral blood mononuclear cells were isolated and cryopreserved following standard operating procedures; serum was stored at -80 °C. CD3-PerCP (BW264/56), CD4-APC (RPA-T4), CD45RO-PE (UCHT1) and CD8-Pacific Orange (3B5) antibodies were used for staining, and non-viable cells were excluded with Sytox blue.

This sequence was found in an adult in good health and CMV-seropositive. The source material was memory CD4+ T cells from blood. Here the chain combines TRBV5-1 and TRBJ2-1; no D gene call is confident. The CDR3 region has the sequence CASQELFNNEQFF. At the DNA level, the sequence is TGCGCCAGCCAAGAACTATTCAACAATGAGCAGTTCTTC.